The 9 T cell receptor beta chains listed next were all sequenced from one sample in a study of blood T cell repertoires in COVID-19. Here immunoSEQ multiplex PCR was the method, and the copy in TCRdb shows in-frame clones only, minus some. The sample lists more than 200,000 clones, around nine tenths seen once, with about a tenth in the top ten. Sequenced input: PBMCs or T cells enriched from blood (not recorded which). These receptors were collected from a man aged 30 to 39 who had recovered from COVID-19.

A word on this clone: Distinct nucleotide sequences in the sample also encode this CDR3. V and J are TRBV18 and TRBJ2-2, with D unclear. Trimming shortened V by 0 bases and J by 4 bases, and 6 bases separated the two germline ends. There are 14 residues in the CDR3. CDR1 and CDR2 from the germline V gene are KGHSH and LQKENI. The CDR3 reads CASSPPATTGELFF. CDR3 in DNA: TGTGCCAGCTCACCACCGGCAACCACCGGGGAGCTGTTTTTT.

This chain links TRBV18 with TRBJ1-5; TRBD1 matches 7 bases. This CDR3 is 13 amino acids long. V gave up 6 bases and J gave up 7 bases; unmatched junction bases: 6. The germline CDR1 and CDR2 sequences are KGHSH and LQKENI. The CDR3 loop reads CASSRGGEQPQHF. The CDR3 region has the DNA TGTGCCAGCTCGAGAGGGGGCGAACAGCCCCAGCATTTT.

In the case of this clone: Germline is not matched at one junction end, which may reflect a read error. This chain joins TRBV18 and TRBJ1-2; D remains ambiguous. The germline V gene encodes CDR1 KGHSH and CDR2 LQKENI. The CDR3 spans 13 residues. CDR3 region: CASSPPSIYDYTF. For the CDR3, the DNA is TGTGCCAGCTCACCACCCTCAATCTATGACTACACCTTC.

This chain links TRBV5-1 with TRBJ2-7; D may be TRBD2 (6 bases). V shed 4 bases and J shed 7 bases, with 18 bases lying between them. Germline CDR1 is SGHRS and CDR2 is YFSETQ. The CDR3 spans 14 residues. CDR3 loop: CASSPFKTAGEQYF. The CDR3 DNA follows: TGCGCCAGCAGCCCTTTTAAGACGGCGGGGGAGCAGTACTTC.

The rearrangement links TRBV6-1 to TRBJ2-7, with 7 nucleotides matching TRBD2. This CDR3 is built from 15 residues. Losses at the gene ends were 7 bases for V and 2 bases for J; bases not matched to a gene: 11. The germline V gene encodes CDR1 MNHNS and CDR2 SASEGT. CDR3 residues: CASTRGGQPAYEQYF. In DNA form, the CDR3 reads TGTGCCAGCACTCGCGGGGGTCAGCCCGCCTACGAGCAGTACTTC.

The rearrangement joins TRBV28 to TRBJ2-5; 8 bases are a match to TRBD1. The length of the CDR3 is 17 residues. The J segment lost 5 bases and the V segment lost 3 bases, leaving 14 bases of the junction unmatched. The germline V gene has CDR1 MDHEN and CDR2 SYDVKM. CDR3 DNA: TGTGCCAGCAGTTTCCGAACCTTCAGGGGGCTAGGGGAGACCCAGTACTTC. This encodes CASSFRTFRGLGETQYF.

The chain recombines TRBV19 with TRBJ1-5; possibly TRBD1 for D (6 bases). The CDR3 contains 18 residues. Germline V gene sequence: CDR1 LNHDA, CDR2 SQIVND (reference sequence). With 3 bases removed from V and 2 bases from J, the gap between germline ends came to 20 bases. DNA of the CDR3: TGTGCCAGTAGTATGGATCTTCGCGAGGGGGTCCGCAATCAGCCCCAGCATTTT. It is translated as CASSMDLREGVRNQPQHF.

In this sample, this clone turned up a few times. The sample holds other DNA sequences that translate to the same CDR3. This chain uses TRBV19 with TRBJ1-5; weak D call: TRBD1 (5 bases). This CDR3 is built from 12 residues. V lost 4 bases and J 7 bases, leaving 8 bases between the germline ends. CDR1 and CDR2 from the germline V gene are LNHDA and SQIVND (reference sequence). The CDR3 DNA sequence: TGTGCCAGTAGTACGGGGGGACAGCCCCAGCATTTT. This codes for CASSTGGQPQHF.

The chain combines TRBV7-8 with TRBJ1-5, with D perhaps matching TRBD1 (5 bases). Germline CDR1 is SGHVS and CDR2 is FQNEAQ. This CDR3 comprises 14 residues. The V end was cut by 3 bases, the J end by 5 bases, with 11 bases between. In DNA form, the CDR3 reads TGTGCCAGCAGCTTTGGGGTAGGGGATCAGCCCCAGCATTTT. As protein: CASSFGVGDQPQHF.